The entry below gives a single TCR beta chain sequence along with its context. Its antigen is unidentified. This entry comes from a study of cytomegalovirus exposure and HLA in healthy donors. Study-wide points: The number of N-insertions in an Asian-associated ancestry cluster was reportedly below the 666-donor mean in a later analysis. Previously analyzed data showed that most TCR beta V segments were productive at a frequency of about 87% or about 30%.

This CDR3 is 17 amino acids long. Germline V lookup: CDR1 SQVTM, CDR2 ANQGSEA. V trimming: 4 bases; J trimming: 8 bases; junction bases outside the gene matches: 19. Use of 60 Vbeta and 13 Jbeta primers characterized the PCR. Generated by immunoSEQ multiplex PCR, the TCRdb table keeps only in-frame clones and is missing some. The data contain around 80,000 clones, around 62% of them singletons. The genes are TRBV29-1 and TRBJ2-1; 8 nucleotides match TRBD2. Sequenced: PBMCs. This receptor was taken from a male donor in good health and CMV-seropositive. The CDR3 DNA follows: TGCAGCGTTGGGGTACTACCAAGCGGGAGAATTGTGGATGAGCAGTTCTTC. Its protein is CSVGVLPSGRIVDEQFF.